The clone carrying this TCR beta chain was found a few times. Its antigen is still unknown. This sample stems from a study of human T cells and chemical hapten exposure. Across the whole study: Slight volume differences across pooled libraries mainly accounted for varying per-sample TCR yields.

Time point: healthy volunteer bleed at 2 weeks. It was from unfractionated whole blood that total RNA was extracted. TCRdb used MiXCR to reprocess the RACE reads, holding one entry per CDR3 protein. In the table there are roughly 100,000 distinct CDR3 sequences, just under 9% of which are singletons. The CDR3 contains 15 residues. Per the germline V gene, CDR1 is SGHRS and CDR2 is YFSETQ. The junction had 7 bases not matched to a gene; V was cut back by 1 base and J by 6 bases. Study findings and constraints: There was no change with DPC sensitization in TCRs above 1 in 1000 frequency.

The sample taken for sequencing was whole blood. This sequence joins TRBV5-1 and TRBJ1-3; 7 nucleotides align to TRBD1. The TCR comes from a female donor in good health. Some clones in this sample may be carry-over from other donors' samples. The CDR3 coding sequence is TGCGCCAGCAGCTTGTCGGGACAGAACGCAAACACCATATATTTT. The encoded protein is CASSLSGQNANTIYF. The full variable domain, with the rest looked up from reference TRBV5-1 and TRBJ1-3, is KAGVTQTPRYLIKTRGQQVTLSCSPISGHRSVSWYQQTPGQGLQFLFEYFSETQRNKGNFPGRFSGRQFSNSRSEMNVSTLELGDSALYLCASSLSGQNANTIYFGEGSWLTVV.